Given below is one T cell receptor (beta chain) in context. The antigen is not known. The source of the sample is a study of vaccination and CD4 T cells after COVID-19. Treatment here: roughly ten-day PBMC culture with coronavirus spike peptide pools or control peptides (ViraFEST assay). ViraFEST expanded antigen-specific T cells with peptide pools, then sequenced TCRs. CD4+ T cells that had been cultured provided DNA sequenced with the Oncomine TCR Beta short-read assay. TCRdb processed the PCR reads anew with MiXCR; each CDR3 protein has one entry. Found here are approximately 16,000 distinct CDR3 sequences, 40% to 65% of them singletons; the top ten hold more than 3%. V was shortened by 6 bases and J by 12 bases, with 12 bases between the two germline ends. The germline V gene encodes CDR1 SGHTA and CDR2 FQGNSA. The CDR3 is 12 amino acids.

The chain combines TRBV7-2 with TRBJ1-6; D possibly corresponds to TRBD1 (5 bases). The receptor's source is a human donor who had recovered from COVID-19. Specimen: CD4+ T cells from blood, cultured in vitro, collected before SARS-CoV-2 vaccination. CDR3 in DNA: TGTGCCAGCAGGTCGGTGGGGGAACCCCTCCACTTT. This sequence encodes CASRSVGEPLHF.